This T cell receptor (beta chain) was obtained from a study of blood T cell repertoires in COVID-19. In regard to this clone: The junction departs from germline at one end; a sequencing error may be responsible.

Libraries were prepared by immunoSEQ multiplex PCR; TCRdb keeps only in-frame clonotypes and omits some of them. The repertoire holds approximately 450,000 clones, with nearly 90% as singletons. The CDR3 sequence is 15 residues long. Germline values: CDR1 SGHTA, CDR2 FQGNSA. This receptor was taken from a woman aged 18-35 years with acute COVID-19. The sequenced sample was PBMCs or T cells enriched from blood (not recorded which). The chain employs TRBV7-2 and TRBJ1-5, with D tentatively TRBD1 (5 bases). The CDR3 spells CAGSLGATLNQPQHF. The CDR3 DNA reads as TGTGCCGGCAGCTTAGGGGCGACCCTGAATCAGCCCCAGCATTTT.